What follows are 5 T cell receptor beta chains derived from one specimen sequenced in a study of blood T cell repertoires in COVID-19. Clones were read by immunoSEQ multiplex PCR, and TCRdb kept only the in-frame ones, dropping some. The sample yields roughly 290,000 clones, around 89% seen once. Sequenced sample: peripheral blood. The receptors were sampled from a woman aged 60-70 years with acute or convalescent COVID-19.

This chain links TRBV28 with TRBJ2-1; D is possibly TRBD2 (6 bases). CDR3 size: 15 residues. V was clipped by 6 bases and J by 0 bases, with 12 bases between them. Germline V gene lookup returns CDR1 MDHEN and CDR2 SYDVKM. In DNA form, the CDR3 reads TGTGCCAGCAGCTTAGGAGGGAGCTCCTACAATGAGCAGTTCTTC. Translated, it gives CASSLGGSSYNEQFF.

The chain carries TRBV5-4 and TRBJ2-1; 11 nucleotides agree with TRBD2. CDR3 length: 17 amino acids. Per germline, CDR1 SGHNT and CDR2 YYREEE (reference sequence). J gave up 2 bases and V 5 bases, and 9 bases lay outside the gene matches. In DNA, the CDR3 is TGTGCCAGCAGTTCCCTAGCGGGAGGACCTCCCTACAATGAGCAGTTCTTC. Its protein is CASSSLAGGPPYNEQFF. The full variable domain, completed using reference TRBV5-4 and TRBJ2-1, is ETGVTQSPTHLIKTRGQQVTLRCSSQSGHNTVSWYQQALGQGPQFIFQYYREEENGRGNFPPRFSGLQFPNYSSELNVNALELDDSALYLCASSSLAGGPPYNEQFFGPGTRLTVL.

CDR3 coding DNA: TGTGCCAGCAGCTTATCCGGGACTAGCGGGAGCGAGACCCAGTACTTC. It is translated as CASSLSGTSGSETQYF. The chain has TRBV7-3 and TRBJ2-5, with 14 bases lining up with TRBD2. The junction had 4 bases not matched to a gene; V was cut back by 2 bases and J by 5 bases. CDR1 is SGHTA and CDR2 is FQGTGA in the germline V gene. There are 16 residues in the CDR3.

The CDR3 protein is CASREGLSAFF. The CDR3 DNA is TGTGCCAGCAGGGAGGGGCTCTCGGCTTTCTTT. The chain has TRBV2 and TRBJ1-1, with D perhaps matching TRBD1 (5 bases). V gave up 6 bases and J gave up 11 bases, with 13 bases separating them. This CDR3 contains 11 residues. Germline V gene sequence: CDR1 SNHLY, CDR2 FYNNEI.

Turning to this clone: Other DNA sequences in the sample encode the same CDR3. The rearrangement uses TRBV7-9 and TRBJ2-2; 8 bases match TRBD1. Germline lookup yields CDR1 SEHNR and CDR2 FQNEAQ (reference sequence). The CDR3 extends over 15 amino acids. Trimming removed 5 bases from V and 2 bases from J; junction bases left unmatched: 4. CDR3: CASSLGQGNTGELFF. The CDR3 DNA reads as TGTGCCAGCAGCCTAGGACAGGGAAACACCGGGGAGCTGTTTTTT.